This TCR beta chain was identified in a study of shared clonotypes between healthy human individuals. Study results and limitations: Naive subsets generally exceeded memory subsets in estimated richness.

As concerns this clone: Its cognate antigen is unknown.

Method: immunoSEQ multiplex PCR; TCRdb's copy keeps in-frame clones and lacks some. The table has some 1,600,000 clones, around 98% seen once. Trimming removed 0 bases at V and 2 bases at J, with 7 bases between. Germline lookup yields CDR1 MNHNS and CDR2 SASEGT. The length of the CDR3 is 15 residues. The sequencing sample was made of naive CD4+ T cells sorted from blood. The subset was: CD45RA+ positively selected. The clonotype comes from a man aged 30 to 45 in good health. The chain links TRBV6-1 to TRBJ1-4; D might be TRBD1 (5 bases). The CDR3 bases are TGTGCCAGCAGTGAAGCACAGGCGACTAATGAAAAACTGTTTTTT. It encodes CASSEAQATNEKLFF.